The clone carrying this T cell receptor (beta chain) was recorded a few times. The TCRbeta library was prepared with unique molecular identifiers. TCRdb passed the PCR reads through MiXCR, listing each CDR3 protein once. The table includes 500,000 or so distinct CDR3 sequences, approximately 32% detected once. These data originate in a study of T-cell reconstitution after alpha-beta-depleted transplantation in children. Between the trimmed V and J ends, which lost 0 bases and 5 bases, there was a span of 12 bases. The CDR3 sequence is 14 residues long. From germline, CDR1 is SGHKS and CDR2 YYEKEE (reference sequence).

This TCR came from a human donor who donated a stem cell graft to a child with aplastic anemia. The input for sequencing was PBMCs from the stem cell graft donor, taken from the stem cell graft. The gene calls are TRBV5-5 and TRBJ2-7, with D perhaps TRBD2 (5 bases). As DNA, the CDR3 is TGTGCCAGCAGCTTGGGAGGGAGTCGAGACGAGCAGTACTTC. Its translation: CASSLGGSRDEQYF.